The subject of this entry is one T cell receptor (beta chain). The target antigen is unknown. Other DNA sequences in the same sample also yield this CDR3. The sample is drawn from a study of shared clonotypes between healthy human individuals. Study-level findings and limits: Read depth was anticipated to influence clonotype sharing among donors. Generation of non-shared clonotypes was less probable than generation of clonotypes shared by all four donors.

Samples underwent the assay at deep level. The sorted-subset replicate PCRs were given 200 ng DNA, which is 30,000 to 35,000 T cell genomes. The assay was immunoSEQ multiplex PCR, and TCRdb's table has in-frame clones only and misses some. The table lists around 2.3 million clones, 90% to 96% of them singletons, with around 0.13% in the top ten. The CDR3 totals 13 residues. V shed 6 bases, J shed 3 bases, and the junction held 4 bases outside the gene matches. Germline V gene lookup returns CDR1 KGHSH and CDR2 LQKENI. The rearrangement joins TRBV18 to TRBJ2-7; 8 bases are a match to TRBD2. The sample comprised naive CD4+ T cells sorted from blood. The subset: CD45RA+ positively selected. The origin of this receptor is a man aged 18 to 29 in good health. The CDR3 nucleotides are TGTGCCAGCTCCCCCGGGACTAGCTACGAGCAGTACTTC. Protein sequence: CASSPGTSYEQYF. Together with reference TRBV18 and TRBJ2-7, the CDR3 gives the full variable domain: NAGVMQNPRHLVRRRGQEARLRCSPMKGHSHVYWYRQLPEEGLKFMVYLQKENIIDESGMPKERFSAEFPKEGPSILRIQQVVRGDSAAYFCASSPGTSYEQYFGPGTRLTVT.